Listed here are 23 T cell receptor beta chains from one sample, sequenced in a study of STAT3 mutations in large granular lymphocyte leukemia. Findings and caveats of the study: Every T-cell large granular lymphocyte leukemia patient had at least one immunodominant TCR beta clonotype.

Assay: immunoSEQ multiplex PCR; the TCRdb copy retains only in-frame clones and omits some. The sample has under 2,000 clones; 62% are singletons. Their recognized antigens are unknown. Sequenced sample: peripheral blood mononuclear cells. The receptors originated from a man between 60 and 70 years old with T-cell large granular lymphocyte leukemia. Some clones in this sample may be carry-over from other donors' samples.

The V gene is TRBV5-4, the J gene TRBJ2-5; D remains ambiguous. Trimming cost V 3 bases and J 5 bases, with 8 bases left between them. CDR3 length equals 12 residues. Germline-derived CDR1 and CDR2 are SGHNT and YYREEE (reference sequence). The CDR3 DNA follows: TGTGCCAGCAGCTCCAGTAAGGAGACCCAGTACTTC. Encoded protein: CASSSSKETQYF.

The J gene is TRBJ2-7, the V gene TRBV7-9; D ambiguous. CDR3 length: 12 residues. From germline, CDR1 is SEHNR and CDR2 FQNEAQ (reference sequence). V gave up 3 bases and J gave up 3 bases, with 6 bases separating them. The CDR3 protein is CASSFSGYEQYF. CDR3 DNA sequence: TGTGCCAGCAGCTTTTCGGGCTACGAGCAGTACTTC. Drawing the rest from reference TRBV7-9 and TRBJ2-7, the complete variable domain is DTGVSQNPRHKITKRGQNVTFRCDPISEHNRLYWYRQTLGQGPEFLTYFQNEAQLEKSRLLSDRFSAERPKGSFSTLEIQRTEQGDSAMYLCASSFSGYEQYFGPGTRLTVT.

In nucleotides, the CDR3 is TGCGCCAGCAGCCCGGAGCGGGGGACCTCCTACGAGCAGTACTTC. Its protein is CASSPERGTSYEQYF. This chain connects TRBV5-1 to TRBJ2-7; 8 bases agree with TRBD2. The germline V gene encodes CDR1 SGHRS and CDR2 YFSETQ. V shed 4 bases and J 0 bases; nucleotides not matched to a gene: 6. This CDR3 is 15 amino acids long.

This clone was observed a few times. V and J are TRBV5-4 and TRBJ1-2; 9 bases fit TRBD1. V was pared by 4 bases and J by 6 bases, with 7 bases of the junction left unmatched. The length of the CDR3 is 14 residues. The germline V gene encodes CDR1 SGHNT and CDR2 YYREEE (reference sequence). Here the CDR3 DNA reads TGTGCCAGCAGCGCCGGGACAGGGAGGGATGGCTACACCTTC. Amino acids: CASSAGTGRDGYTF.

The CDR3 reads CASRDRGRTDTQYF. CDR3 DNA: TGTGCCAGCAGGGACAGGGGGCGAACAGATACGCAGTATTTT. This chain joins TRBV28 and TRBJ2-3; TRBD1 agrees at 11 bases. CDR3 length: 14 amino acids. Germline V gene data show CDR1 as MDHEN and CDR2 as SYDVKM. J lost 3 bases, V lost 6 bases, and 2 bases had no gene match.

This chain connects TRBV5-1 to TRBJ1-4; D call uncertain. CDR3 length equals 15 residues. Per the germline V gene, CDR1 is SGHRS and CDR2 is YFSETQ. The V gene lost 0 bases and the J gene lost 7 bases, with 13 bases spanning the gap. As DNA, the CDR3 is TGCGCCAGCAGCTTGGGAGGAGGTAGAGGTGAAAAACTGTTTTTT. Translating it yields CASSLGGGRGEKLFF.

V gene TRBV7-9 combines with J gene TRBJ1-2, with unresolved D. This CDR3 region has 14 residues. Looked up from germline, CDR1 is SEHNR and CDR2 is FQNEAQ (reference sequence). The V end was cut by 6 bases, the J end by 4 bases, with 15 bases between. The CDR3: CASSPIGLSYGYTF. The CDR3 bases are TGTGCCAGCAGTCCGATAGGGTTGAGCTATGGCTACACCTTC. Based on the CDR3 plus reference TRBV7-9 and TRBJ1-2, the full variable domain is DTGVSQNPRHKITKRGQNVTFRCDPISEHNRLYWYRQTLGQGPEFLTYFQNEAQLEKSRLLSDRFSAERPKGSFSTLEIQRTEQGDSAMYLCASSPIGLSYGYTFGSGTRLTVV.

This clone has a handful of counts. The chain carries TRBV20-1 and TRBJ1-2; D is unresolved. This CDR3 comprises 10 residues. Germline loops: CDR1 DFQATT, CDR2 SNEGSKA (reference sequence). V lost 3 bases, J lost 1 base, and 0 bases lay in between. CDR3 amino acids: CSASNYGYTF. For the CDR3, the DNA is TGCAGTGCTAGTAACTATGGCTACACCTTC.

This chain joins TRBV5-1 and TRBJ1-1, with TRBD1 matching 7 bases. The CDR3 runs 14 residues. The trim removed 5 bases at V and 1 base at J, leaving 5 bases unmatched. The germline gives CDR1 SGHRS, CDR2 YFSETQ. CDR3 region: CASRPGTANTEAFF. In nucleotides, the CDR3 is TGCGCCAGCAGACCCGGGACAGCGAACACTGAAGCTTTCTTT.

This clone was found a few times. V and J are TRBV5-3 and TRBJ2-5, with 8 positions matching TRBD1. TRBV5-3 is recorded as an ORF, its role being uncertain. This CDR3 has 14 residues. V gave up 3 bases and J gave up 4 bases; unmatched junction bases: 5. The CDR3 sequence is CARSSTGGRETQYF. The CDR3 region has the DNA TGTGCCAGAAGCTCTACAGGGGGGCGAGAGACCCAGTACTTC.

The genes are TRBV5-1 and TRBJ2-7, with D unresolved. CDR1 and CDR2 (germline): SGHRS, YFSETQ. V was pared by 1 base and J by 2 bases, with 4 bases between. CDR3 length equals 12 residues. For the CDR3, the DNA is TGCGCCAGCAGCTTGAGCCCCTACGAGCAGTACTTC. Protein product: CASSLSPYEQYF.

The CDR3 DNA reads as TGTGCCAGCAGCCGCGGACAGGGTTACAATGAGCAGTTCTTC. Its translation: CASSRGQGYNEQFF. V is TRBV4-2 and J is TRBJ2-1; 8 bases fit TRBD1. This CDR3 is 14 amino acids long. CDR1 LGHNA and CDR2 YNFKEQ come from the germline V gene. Trimming took 4 bases from V and 4 from J; bases not matched to a gene: 3.

The rearrangement joins TRBV30 to TRBJ2-1; D unclear. Germline CDR1 reads GTSNPN; CDR2 reads SVGIG (reference sequence). The CDR3 sequence is 12 residues long. The V end lost 0 bases, the J end lost 7 bases, and 7 bases lay between the germline ends. Here the CDR3 reads CAWSVRPNEQFF. CDR3 nucleotide sequence: TGTGCCTGGAGTGTAAGACCGAATGAGCAGTTCTTC.

This clone was detected only a few times. The CDR3 sequence is CASSLVNRSPLHF. The CDR3 region has the DNA TGTGCCAGCAGCTTAGTGAACCGGTCACCCCTCCACTTT. The V gene is TRBV7-2, the J gene TRBJ1-6, with D unclear. The CDR3 is made up of 13 amino acids. Germline CDR1 is SGHTA and CDR2 is FQGNSA. The germline V and J ends were trimmed by 1 base and 10 bases, with 8 bases remaining between them.

This chain connects TRBV18 to TRBJ2-7; TRBD1 aligns across 8 bases. The CDR3 is made up of 14 amino acids. Germline V gives CDR1 KGHSH, CDR2 LQKENI. The V segment lost 4 bases and the J segment 3 bases; nucleotides outside the gene matches: 5. CDR3 region: CASSLGQANYEQYF. In DNA, the CDR3 is TGTGCCAGCTCACTGGGACAGGCCAACTACGAGCAGTACTTC.

This clone was recorded a few times. The chain combines TRBV9 with TRBJ2-3; 11 nucleotides line up with TRBD2. Germline V gene lookup returns CDR1 SGDLS and CDR2 YYNGEE. Trimming removed 0 bases from V and 4 bases from J; junction bases left unmatched: 7. The CDR3 spans 17 residues. In nucleotides, the CDR3 is TGTGCCAGCAGCGTAGCGGAGCTAGCGGGGGGAGCAGATACGCAGTATTTT. Amino acids: CASSVAELAGGADTQYF. Complete variable domain (other parts from reference TRBV9 and TRBJ2-3): DSGVTQTPKHLITATGQRVTLRCSPRSGDLSVYWYQQSLDQGLQFLIQYYNGEERAKGNILERFSAQQFPDLHSELNLSSLELGDSALYFCASSVAELAGGADTQYFGPGTRLTVL.

This clone was seen only a few times. The V call is TRBV18, the J call TRBJ2-7; possibly TRBD2 for D (6 bases). The V end was cut by 6 bases, the J end by 7 bases, with 25 bases between. Germline assignment: CDR1 KGHSH and CDR2 LQKENI. The CDR3 runs to 16 residues. CDR3 sequence (DNA): TGTGCCAGCTCGCCCGGGACGGGGGACTTACGGTCGGAGCAGTACTTC. As protein: CASSPGTGDLRSEQYF.

The chain couples TRBV18 to TRBJ1-1; the D is unclear. V lost 5 bases and J 2 bases, leaving 9 bases between the germline ends. Germline CDR1 is KGHSH and CDR2 is LQKENI. This CDR3 region has 13 residues. The DNA for the CDR3 is TGTGCCAGCTCAGGGTCGATTAACACTGAAGCTTTCTTT. This sequence encodes CASSGSINTEAFF. Based on the CDR3 plus reference TRBV18 and TRBJ1-1, the full variable domain is NAGVMQNPRHLVRRRGQEARLRCSPMKGHSHVYWYRQLPEEGLKFMVYLQKENIIDESGMPKERFSAEFPKEGPSILRIQQVVRGDSAAYFCASSGSINTEAFFGQGTRLTVV.

This clone is termed medium-sized. This CDR3 is CASSEGVIRNQPQHF. CDR3 coding DNA: TGCGCCAGCAGTGAGGGGGTTATTCGCAATCAGCCCCAGCATTTT. The genes are TRBV10-1 and TRBJ1-5; D is unresolved. Trimming pared 2 bases from V and 2 bases from J, leaving 10 bases between. The CDR3 is made up of 15 amino acids. Germline lookup yields CDR1 WNHNN and CDR2 SYGVQD (reference sequence).

The V gene is TRBV30, the J gene TRBJ2-1, with D perhaps matching TRBD2 (5 bases). CDR1 is GTSNPN, CDR2 SVGIG, per germline (reference sequence). The CDR3 has 14 amino acids. V was cut by 2 bases and J by 2 bases, with 10 bases left in between. The CDR3 here is CAWSRTLPYNEQFF. CDR3 coding DNA: TGTGCCTGGAGTCGGACTCTCCCCTACAATGAGCAGTTCTTC.

The J gene is TRBJ2-7, the V gene TRBV11-2; D remains unclear. The CDR3 is 13 amino acids. V was cut by 1 base and J by 4 bases, with 8 bases left in between. Germline loops: CDR1 SGHAT, CDR2 FQNNGV. The CDR3 bases are TGTGCCAGCAGCTTAGGGATGGCTTACGAGCAGTACTTC. It is translated as CASSLGMAYEQYF.

This clone showed up just a few times. This chain links TRBV7-2 with TRBJ1-2, with D unclear. The CDR3 spans 15 residues. Germline V gene lookup returns CDR1 SGHTA and CDR2 FQGNSA. V was pared by 0 bases and J by 5 bases, with 13 bases between. In DNA, the CDR3 is TGTGCCAGCAGCTTAGCGTTTGGCATAGAGTATGGCTACACCTTC. This encodes CASSLAFGIEYGYTF.

The rearrangement uses TRBV29-1 and TRBJ1-3, with D hard to call. This CDR3 is 12 amino acids long. V lost 4 bases to trimming and J lost 0 bases, with 4 bases between them. Germline values: CDR1 SQVTM, CDR2 ANQGSEA. CDR3 coding DNA: TGCAGCGTTGTGAGCTCTGGAAACACCATATATTTT. Translation: CSVVSSGNTIYF.